This T cell receptor (beta chain) was identified in a study of cytomegalovirus exposure and HLA in healthy donors. This clone appeared once. Vbeta (60) and Jbeta (13) primers were used in the PCR. Profiled with immunoSEQ multiplex PCR; TCRdb holds only in-frame clones, not every one. Altogether a few hundred thousand clones are present, about 89% being singletons, with the ten largest covering about 1%. The donors were healthy bone marrow donors. The clonotype originates from a woman younger than 35 in good health and CMV-seronegative. The sequencing sample was made of PBMCs.

CDR3 sequence: CASSLGESTDTQYF. CDR3 nucleotides: TGTGCCAGCAGCTTAGGGGAGAGCACAGATACGCAGTATTTT. The J gene is TRBJ2-3, the V gene TRBV7-9, with D possibly being TRBD2 (5 bases). The germline CDR1 and CDR2 sequences are SEHNR and FQNEAQ (reference sequence). V was clipped by 1 base and J by 0 bases, with 5 bases between them. The CDR3 extends over 14 amino acids.